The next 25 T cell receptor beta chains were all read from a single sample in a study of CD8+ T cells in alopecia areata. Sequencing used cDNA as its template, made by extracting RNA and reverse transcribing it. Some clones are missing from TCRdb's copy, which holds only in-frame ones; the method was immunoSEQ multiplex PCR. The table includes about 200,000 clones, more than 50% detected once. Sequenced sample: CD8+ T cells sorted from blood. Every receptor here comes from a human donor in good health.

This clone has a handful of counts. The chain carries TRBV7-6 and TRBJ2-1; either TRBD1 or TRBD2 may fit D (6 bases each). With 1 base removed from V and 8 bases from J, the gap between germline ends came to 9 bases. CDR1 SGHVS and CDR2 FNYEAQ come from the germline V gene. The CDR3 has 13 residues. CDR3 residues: CASSLGRGDEQFF. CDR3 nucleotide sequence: TGTGCCAGCAGCTTAGGGAGGGGGGATGAGCAGTTCTTC.

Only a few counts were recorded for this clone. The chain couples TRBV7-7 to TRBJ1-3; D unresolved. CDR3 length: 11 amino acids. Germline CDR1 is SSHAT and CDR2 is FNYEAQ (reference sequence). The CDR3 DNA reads TGTGGGGTCGGGTCTGGAAACACCATATATTTT. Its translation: CGVGSGNTIYF.

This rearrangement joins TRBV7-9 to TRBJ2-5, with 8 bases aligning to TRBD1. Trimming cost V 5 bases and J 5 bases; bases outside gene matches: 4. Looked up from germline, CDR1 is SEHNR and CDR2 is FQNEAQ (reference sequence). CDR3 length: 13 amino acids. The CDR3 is CASSRDRGETQYF. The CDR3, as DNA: TGTGCCAGCAGCAGAGACAGGGGCGAGACCCAGTACTTC.

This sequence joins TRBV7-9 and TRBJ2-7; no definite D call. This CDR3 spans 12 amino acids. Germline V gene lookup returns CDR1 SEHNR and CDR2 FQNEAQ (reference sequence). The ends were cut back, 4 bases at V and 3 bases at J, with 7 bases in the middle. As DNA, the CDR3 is TGTGCCAGCAGCTGGAGAGACTACGAGCAGTACTTC. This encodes CASSWRDYEQYF. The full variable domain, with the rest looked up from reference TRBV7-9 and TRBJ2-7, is DTGVSQNPRHKITKRGQNVTFRCDPISEHNRLYWYRQTLGQGPEFLTYFQNEAQLEKSRLLSDRFSAERPKGSFSTLEIQRTEQGDSAMYLCASSWRDYEQYFGPGTRLTVT.

CDR3 coding DNA: TGTGCCAGCAGCTTAGAATCGGGAGTGGGAGGTTGGTACTTC. Protein sequence: CASSLESGVGGWYF. The rearrangement joins TRBV11-2 to TRBJ2-7, with D tentatively TRBD2 (6 bases). The V gene's germline CDR1 is SGHAT and CDR2 FQNNGV. The CDR3 loop spans 14 amino acids. Trimming took off 0 bases at V and 12 bases at J, with 18 bases between the two ends.

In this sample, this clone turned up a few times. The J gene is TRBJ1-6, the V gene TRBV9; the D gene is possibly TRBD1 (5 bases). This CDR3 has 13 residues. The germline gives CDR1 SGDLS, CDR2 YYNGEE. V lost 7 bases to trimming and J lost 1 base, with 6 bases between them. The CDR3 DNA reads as TGTGCCAGCGGGGGTTCCTATAATTCACCCCTCCACTTT. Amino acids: CASGGSYNSPLHF.

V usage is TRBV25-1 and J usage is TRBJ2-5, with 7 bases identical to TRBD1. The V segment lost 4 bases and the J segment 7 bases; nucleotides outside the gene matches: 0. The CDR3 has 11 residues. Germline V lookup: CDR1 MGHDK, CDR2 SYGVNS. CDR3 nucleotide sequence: TGTGCCAGCAGTGCAGGGGGGACCCAGTACTTC. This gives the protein CASSAGGTQYF.

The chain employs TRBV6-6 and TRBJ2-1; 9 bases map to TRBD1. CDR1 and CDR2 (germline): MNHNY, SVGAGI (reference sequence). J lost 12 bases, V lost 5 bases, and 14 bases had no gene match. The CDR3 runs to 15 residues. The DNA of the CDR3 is TGTGCCAGCAGTATGACGACAGGGGGACCGGACGGGCAGTTCTTC. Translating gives CASSMTTGGPDGQFF.

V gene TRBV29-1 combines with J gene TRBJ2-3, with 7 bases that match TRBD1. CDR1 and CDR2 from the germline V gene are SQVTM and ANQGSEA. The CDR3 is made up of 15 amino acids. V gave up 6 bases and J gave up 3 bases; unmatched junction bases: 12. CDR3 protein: CSVPALGTETDTQYF. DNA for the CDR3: TGCAGCGTCCCTGCGCTGGGGACAGAGACAGATACGCAGTATTTT.

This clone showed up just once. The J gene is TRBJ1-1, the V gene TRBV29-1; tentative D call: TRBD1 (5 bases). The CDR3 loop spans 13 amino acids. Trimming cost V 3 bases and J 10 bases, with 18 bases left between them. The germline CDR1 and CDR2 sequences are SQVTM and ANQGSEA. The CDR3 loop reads CSVEAGDEGVAFF. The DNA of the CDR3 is TGCAGCGTTGAGGCGGGGGATGAGGGAGTAGCTTTCTTT. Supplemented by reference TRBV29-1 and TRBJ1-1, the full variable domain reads SAVISQKPSRDICQRGTSLTIQCQVDSQVTMMFWYRQQPGQSLTLIATANQGSEATYESGFVIDKFPISRPNLTFSTLTVSNMSPEDSSIYLCSVEAGDEGVAFFGQGTRLTVV.

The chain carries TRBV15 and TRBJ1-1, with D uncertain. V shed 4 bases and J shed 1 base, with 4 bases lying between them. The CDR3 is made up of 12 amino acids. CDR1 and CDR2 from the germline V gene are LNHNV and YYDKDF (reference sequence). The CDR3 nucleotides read TGTGCCACCAGCACCAGGAACACTGAAGCTTTCTTT. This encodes CATSTRNTEAFF.

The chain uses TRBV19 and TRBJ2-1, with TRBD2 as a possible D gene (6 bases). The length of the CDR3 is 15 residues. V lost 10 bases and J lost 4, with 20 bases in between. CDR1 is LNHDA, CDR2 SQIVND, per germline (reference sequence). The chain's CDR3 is CATTPGLTFYNEQFF. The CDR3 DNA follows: TGTGCCACCACCCCGGGACTCACTTTTTACAATGAGCAGTTCTTC.

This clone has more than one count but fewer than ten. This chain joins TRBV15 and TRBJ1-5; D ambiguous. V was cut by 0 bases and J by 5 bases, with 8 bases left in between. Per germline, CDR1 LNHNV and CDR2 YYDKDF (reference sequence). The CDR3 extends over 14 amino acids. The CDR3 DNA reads TGTGCCACCAGCAGAGATCGCAGCTATCAGCCCCAGCATTTT. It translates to CATSRDRSYQPQHF.

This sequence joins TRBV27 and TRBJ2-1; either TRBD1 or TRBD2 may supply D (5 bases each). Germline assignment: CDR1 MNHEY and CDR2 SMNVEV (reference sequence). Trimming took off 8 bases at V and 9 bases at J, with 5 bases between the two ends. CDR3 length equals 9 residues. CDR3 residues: CASGTEQFF. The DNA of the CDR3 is TGTGCCAGCGGGACTGAGCAGTTCTTC.

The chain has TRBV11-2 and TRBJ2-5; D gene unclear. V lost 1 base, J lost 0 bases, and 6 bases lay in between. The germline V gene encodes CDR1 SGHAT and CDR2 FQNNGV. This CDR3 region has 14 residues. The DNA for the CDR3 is TGTGCCAGCAGCTTAGTTCACAACCAAGAGACCCAGTACTTC. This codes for CASSLVHNQETQYF.

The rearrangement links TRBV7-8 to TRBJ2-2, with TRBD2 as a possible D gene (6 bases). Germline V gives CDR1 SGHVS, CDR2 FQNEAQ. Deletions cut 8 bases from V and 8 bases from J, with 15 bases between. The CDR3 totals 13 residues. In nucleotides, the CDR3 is TGTGCCAGCTGTTCTACCCTAGCGGGGGAGCTGTTTTTT. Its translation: CASCSTLAGELFF.

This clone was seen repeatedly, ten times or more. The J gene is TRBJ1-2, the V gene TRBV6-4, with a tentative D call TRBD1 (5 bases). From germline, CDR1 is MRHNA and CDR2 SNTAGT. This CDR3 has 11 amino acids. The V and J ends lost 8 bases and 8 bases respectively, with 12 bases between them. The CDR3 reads CASGGPGGYTF. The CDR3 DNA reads TGTGCCAGCGGGGGTCCGGGAGGCTACACCTTC.

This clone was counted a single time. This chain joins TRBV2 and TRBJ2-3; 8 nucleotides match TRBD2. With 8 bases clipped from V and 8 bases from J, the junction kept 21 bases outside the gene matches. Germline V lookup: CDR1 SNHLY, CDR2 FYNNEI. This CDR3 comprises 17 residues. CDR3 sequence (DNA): TGTGCCAGCGGGGGGGACCTAGCGGGCCCAGATGGTGGTACGCAGTATTTT. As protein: CASGGDLAGPDGGTQYF.

CDR3 coding DNA: TGCGCCAGCAGCCAAGATTTGGGGTGGCACCTCCACTTT. Amino acids: CASSQDLGWHLHF. This chain connects TRBV4-1 to TRBJ1-6, with D unresolved. This CDR3 is 13 amino acids long. Trimming removed 0 bases at V and 15 bases at J, with 12 bases between. CDR1 and CDR2 from the germline V gene are MGHRA and YSYEKL.

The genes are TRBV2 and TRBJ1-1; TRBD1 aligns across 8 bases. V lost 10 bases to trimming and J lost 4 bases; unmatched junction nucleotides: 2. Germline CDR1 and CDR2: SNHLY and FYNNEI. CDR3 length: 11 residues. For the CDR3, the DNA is TGTGCCACGACAGGGGTCACTGAAGCTTTCTTT. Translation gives CATTGVTEAFF.

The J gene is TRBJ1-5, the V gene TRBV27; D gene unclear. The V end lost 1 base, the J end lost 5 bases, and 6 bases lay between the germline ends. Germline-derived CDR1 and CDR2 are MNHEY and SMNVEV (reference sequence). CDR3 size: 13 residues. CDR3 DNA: TGTGCCAGCAGTTTATGGGAGGATCAGCCCCAGCATTTT. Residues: CASSLWEDQPQHF.

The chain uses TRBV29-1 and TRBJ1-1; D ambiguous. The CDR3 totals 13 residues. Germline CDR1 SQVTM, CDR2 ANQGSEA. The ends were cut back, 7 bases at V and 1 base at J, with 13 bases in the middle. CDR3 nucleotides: TGCAGCGGGGCCGAAGGTTCGAACACTGAAGCTTTCTTT. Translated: CSGAEGSNTEAFF.

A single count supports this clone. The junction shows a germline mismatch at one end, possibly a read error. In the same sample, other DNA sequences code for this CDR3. The CDR3: CASSSGLGTGANVLTF. CDR3 DNA: TGTGCCAGCAGCTCGGGGCTGGGTACTGGGGCCAACGTCCTGACCTTC. The chain uses TRBV7-6 and TRBJ2-6, with D tentatively TRBD1 or TRBD2 (5 bases each). Per the germline V gene, CDR1 is SGHVS and CDR2 is FNYEAQ. The CDR3 is 16 amino acids.

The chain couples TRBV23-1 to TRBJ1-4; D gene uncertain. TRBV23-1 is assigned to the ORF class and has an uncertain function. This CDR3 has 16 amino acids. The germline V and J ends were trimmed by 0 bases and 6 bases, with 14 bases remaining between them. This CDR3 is CASSQSNSQLDEKLFF. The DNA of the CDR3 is TGCGCCAGCAGTCAATCAAACAGTCAACTGGATGAAAAACTGTTTTTT.

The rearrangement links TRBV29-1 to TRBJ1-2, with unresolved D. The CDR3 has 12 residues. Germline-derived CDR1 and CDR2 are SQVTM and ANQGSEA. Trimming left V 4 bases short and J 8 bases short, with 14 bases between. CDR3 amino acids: CSVGSGISGYTF. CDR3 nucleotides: TGCAGCGTTGGCTCGGGGATCTCGGGCTACACCTTC.